These T cell receptor beta chains were read from a single sample in a study of neoadjuvant nivolumab and ipilimumab in lung cancer. Using immunoSEQ multiplex PCR, the repertoire was profiled, and TCRdb retains in-frame clones only, with some absent. The repertoire holds about 25,000 clones, 82% seen once, with approximately 8.6% in the top ten. The source was tumor tissue, collected after neoadjuvant nivolumab, alone or with ipilimumab, at or shortly before surgery. These receptors originate from an adult with non-small cell lung cancer. The CDR3 runs from the conserved cysteine through the conserved F or W. The order of the fields is V gene, J gene, CDR3 protein.

V gene: TRBV27
J gene: TRBJ2-7
CDR3 protein: CASWGPNWGYEQYF

V gene: TRBV15
J gene: TRBJ2-3
CDR3 protein: CATSREGRTQYF

V gene: TRBV19
J gene: TRBJ2-3
CDR3 protein: CASSIDRTVGQYF

V gene: TRBV5-1
J gene: TRBJ2-5
CDR3 protein: CASSPRLSQETQYF

V gene: TRBV11-3
J gene: TRBJ1-1
CDR3 protein: CASSLGRYTEAFF

V gene: TRBV30
J gene: TRBJ1-5
CDR3 protein: CAWSDGRMGPQHF

V gene: TRBV18
J gene: TRBJ1-2
CDR3 protein: CASSPGGQGNYGYTF

V gene: TRBV5-8
J gene: TRBJ2-3
CDR3 protein: CASTPGLRMMDTQYF

V gene: TRBV12-5
J gene: TRBJ1-2
CDR3 protein: CASGLLPSGAGGYTF

V gene: TRBV18
J gene: TRBJ2-2
CDR3 protein: CASSPDREAITGELFF

V gene: TRBV11-2
J gene: TRBJ1-5
CDR3 protein: CASSLGVGNNQPQHF

V gene: TRBV18
J gene: TRBJ2-7
CDR3 protein: CASSPVQTYEQYF

V gene: TRBV5-1
J gene: TRBJ1-4
CDR3 protein: CASSQRGLSATTNEKLFF

V gene: TRBV2
J gene: TRBJ1-5
CDR3 protein: CASSARENQPQHF

V gene: TRBV29-1
J gene: TRBJ1-1
CDR3 protein: CSSTGADTEAFF

V gene: TRBV5-5
J gene: TRBJ2-7
CDR3 protein: CASSFPGLPEQYF

V gene: TRBV4-1
J gene: TRBJ2-2
CDR3 protein: CASSQGTGTTTPGELFF

V gene: TRBV5-1
J gene: TRBJ2-3
CDR3 protein: CASNYIQGAAARTSTDTQYF

V gene: TRBV29-1
J gene: TRBJ2-1
CDR3 protein: CSVPAPAGGNEQFF